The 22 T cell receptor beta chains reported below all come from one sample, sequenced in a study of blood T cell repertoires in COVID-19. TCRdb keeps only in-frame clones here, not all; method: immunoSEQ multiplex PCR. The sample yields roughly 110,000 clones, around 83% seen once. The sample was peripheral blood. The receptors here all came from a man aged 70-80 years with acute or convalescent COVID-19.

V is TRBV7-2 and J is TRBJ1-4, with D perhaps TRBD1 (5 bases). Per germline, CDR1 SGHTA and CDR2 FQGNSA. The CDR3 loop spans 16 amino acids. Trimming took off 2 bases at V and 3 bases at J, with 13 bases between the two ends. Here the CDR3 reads CASSLRAGVANEKLFF. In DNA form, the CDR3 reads TGTGCCAGCAGCTTAAGGGCGGGGGTTGCTAATGAAAAACTGTTTTTT.

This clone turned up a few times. CDR3 nucleotide sequence: TGTGCCAGCTCCCGGGGACAGGGGGTAAACTACGAGCAGTACTTC. This translates into CASSRGQGVNYEQYF. The chain combines TRBV18 with TRBJ2-7; 11 bases align to TRBD1. V trimming: 6 bases; J trimming: 3 bases; junction bases outside the gene matches: 7. Germline CDR1 is KGHSH and CDR2 is LQKENI. The CDR3 consists of 15 residues. Full variable domain (remainder filled in from reference TRBV18 and TRBJ2-7): NAGVMQNPRHLVRRRGQEARLRCSPMKGHSHVYWYRQLPEEGLKFMVYLQKENIIDESGMPKERFSAEFPKEGPSILRIQQVVRGDSAAYFCASSRGQGVNYEQYFGPGTRLTVT.

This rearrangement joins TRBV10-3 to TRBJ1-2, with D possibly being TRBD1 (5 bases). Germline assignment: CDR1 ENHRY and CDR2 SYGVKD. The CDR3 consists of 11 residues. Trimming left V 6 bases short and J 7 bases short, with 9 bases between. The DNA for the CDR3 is TGTGCCATCAGCTCAGGGTCTGGCTACACCTTC. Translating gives CAISSGSGYTF.

CDR3 nucleotides: TGTGCCAGTAGGCCGGCGCAGGGTTTCGTGGGAAACATTCAGTACTTC. Its translation: CASRPAQGFVGNIQYF. This chain connects TRBV19 to TRBJ2-4; D is possibly TRBD1 (5 bases). Germline assignment: CDR1 LNHDA and CDR2 SQIVND (reference sequence). V lost 6 bases, J lost 6 bases, and 21 bases lay in between. This CDR3 contains 16 residues.

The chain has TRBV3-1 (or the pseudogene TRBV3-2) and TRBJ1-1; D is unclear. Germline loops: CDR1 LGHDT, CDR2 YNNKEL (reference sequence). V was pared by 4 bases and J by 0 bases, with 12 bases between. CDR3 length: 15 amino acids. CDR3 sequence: CASSPQRVMNTEAFF. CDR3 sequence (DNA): TGTGCCAGCAGCCCCCAGCGTGTCATGAACACTGAAGCTTTCTTT.

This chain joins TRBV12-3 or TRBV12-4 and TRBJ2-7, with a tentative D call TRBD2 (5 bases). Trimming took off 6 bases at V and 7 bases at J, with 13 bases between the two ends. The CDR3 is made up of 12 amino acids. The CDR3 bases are TGTGCCAGCAGCTCGGGATGGGCGGAGCAGTACTTC. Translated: CASSSGWAEQYF.

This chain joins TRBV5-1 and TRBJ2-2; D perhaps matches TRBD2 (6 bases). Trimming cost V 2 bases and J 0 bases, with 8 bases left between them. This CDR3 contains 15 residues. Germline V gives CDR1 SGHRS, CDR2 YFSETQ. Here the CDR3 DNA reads TGCGCCAGCAGCTTACGGGGGACGAACACCGGGGAGCTGTTTTTT. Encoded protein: CASSLRGTNTGELFF.

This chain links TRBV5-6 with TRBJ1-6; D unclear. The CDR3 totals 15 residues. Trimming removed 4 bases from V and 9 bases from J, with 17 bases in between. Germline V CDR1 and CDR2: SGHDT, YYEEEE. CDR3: CASSIIGGMGSPLHF. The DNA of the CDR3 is TGTGCCAGCAGCATCATCGGCGGGATGGGTTCACCCCTCCACTTT.

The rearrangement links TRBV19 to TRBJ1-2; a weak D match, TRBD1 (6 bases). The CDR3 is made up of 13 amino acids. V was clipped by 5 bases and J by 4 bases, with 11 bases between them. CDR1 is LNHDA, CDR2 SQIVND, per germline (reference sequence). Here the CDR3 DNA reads TGTGCCAGTAGTCTCACAGGGTTCTATGGCTACACCTTC. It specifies CASSLTGFYGYTF.

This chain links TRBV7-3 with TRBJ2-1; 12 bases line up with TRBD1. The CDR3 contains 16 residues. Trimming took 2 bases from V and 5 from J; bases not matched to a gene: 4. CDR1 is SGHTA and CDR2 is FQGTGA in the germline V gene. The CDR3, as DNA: TGTGCCAGCAGCTTAGCAGGGACAGGGGGCCACAATGAGCAGTTCTTC. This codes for CASSLAGTGGHNEQFF.

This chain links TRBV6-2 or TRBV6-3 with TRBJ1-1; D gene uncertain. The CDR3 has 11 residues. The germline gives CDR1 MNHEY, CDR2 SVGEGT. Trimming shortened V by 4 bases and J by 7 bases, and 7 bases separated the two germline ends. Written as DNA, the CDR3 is TGTGCCAGCAGTTTGGCATTTGAAGCTTTCTTT. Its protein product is CASSLAFEAFF.

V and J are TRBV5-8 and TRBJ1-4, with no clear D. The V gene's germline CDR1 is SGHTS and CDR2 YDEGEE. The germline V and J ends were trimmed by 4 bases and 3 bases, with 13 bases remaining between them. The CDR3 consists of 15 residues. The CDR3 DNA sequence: TGTGCCAGCAGCGCATCTTGGAGGTCTAATGAAAAACTGTTTTTT. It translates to CASSASWRSNEKLFF. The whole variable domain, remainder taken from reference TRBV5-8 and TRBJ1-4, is EAGVTQSPTHLIKTRGQQATLRCSPISGHTSVYWYQQALGLGLQFLLWYDEGEERNRGNFPPRFSGRQFPNYSSELNVNALELEDSALYLCASSASWRSNEKLFFGSGTQLSVL.

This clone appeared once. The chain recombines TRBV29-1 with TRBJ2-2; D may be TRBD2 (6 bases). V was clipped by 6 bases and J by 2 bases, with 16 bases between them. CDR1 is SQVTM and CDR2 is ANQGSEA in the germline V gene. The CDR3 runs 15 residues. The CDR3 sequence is CSVATGTSNTGELFF. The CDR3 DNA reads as TGCAGCGTGGCTACCGGGACTTCCAACACCGGGGAGCTGTTTTTT.

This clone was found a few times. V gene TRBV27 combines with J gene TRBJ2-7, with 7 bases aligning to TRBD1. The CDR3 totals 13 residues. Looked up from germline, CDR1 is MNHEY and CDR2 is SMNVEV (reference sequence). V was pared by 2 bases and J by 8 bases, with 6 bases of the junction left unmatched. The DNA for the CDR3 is TGTGCCAGCAGTTTAGAACCGGGACAGAAGCAGTACTTC. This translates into CASSLEPGQKQYF.

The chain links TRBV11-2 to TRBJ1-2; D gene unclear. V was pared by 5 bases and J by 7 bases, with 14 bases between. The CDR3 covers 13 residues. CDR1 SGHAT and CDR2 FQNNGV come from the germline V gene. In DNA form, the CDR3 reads TGTGCCAGCAGCCCCACGGGCCGGGGTGGCTACACCTTC. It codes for CASSPTGRGGYTF.

As DNA, the CDR3 is TGTGCCAGCAGCCAAGATTTCGGGGGGGCCGACTACAATGAGCAGTTCTTC. Encoded protein: CASSQDFGGADYNEQFF. The rearrangement links TRBV3-1 (or the pseudogene TRBV3-2) to TRBJ2-1; 8 bases align to TRBD2. The junction had 7 bases not matched to a gene; V was cut back by 0 bases and J by 3 bases. CDR1 LGHDT and CDR2 YNNKEL come from the germline V gene (reference sequence). CDR3 size: 17 residues.

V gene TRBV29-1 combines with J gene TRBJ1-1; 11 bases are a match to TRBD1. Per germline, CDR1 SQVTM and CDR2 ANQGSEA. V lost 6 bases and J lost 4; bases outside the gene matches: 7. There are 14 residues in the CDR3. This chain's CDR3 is CSVPGTGGATEAFF. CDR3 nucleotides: TGCAGCGTGCCCGGGACAGGGGGGGCCACTGAAGCTTTCTTT.

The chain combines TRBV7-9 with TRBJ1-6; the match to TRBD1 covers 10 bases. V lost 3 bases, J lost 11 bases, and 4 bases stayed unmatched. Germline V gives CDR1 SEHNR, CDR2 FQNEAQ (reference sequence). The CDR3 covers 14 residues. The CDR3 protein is CASSLTGGRAPLHF. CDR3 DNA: TGTGCCAGCAGCTTGACAGGGGGCCGGGCACCCCTCCACTTT.

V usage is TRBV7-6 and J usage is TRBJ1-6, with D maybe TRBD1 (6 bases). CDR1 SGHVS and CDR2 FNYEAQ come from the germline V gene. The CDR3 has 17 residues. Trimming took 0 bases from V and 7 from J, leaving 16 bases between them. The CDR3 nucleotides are TGTGCCAGCAGCTTAGCGGACAGCGTTTGGGCGAATTCACCCCTCCACTTT. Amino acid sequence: CASSLADSVWANSPLHF. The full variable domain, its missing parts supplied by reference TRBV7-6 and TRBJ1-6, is GAGVSQSPRYKVTKRGQDVALRCDPISGHVSLYWYRQALGQGPEFLTYFNYEAQQDKSGLPNDRFSAERPEGSISTLTIQRTEQRDSAMYRCASSLADSVWANSPLHFGNGTRLTVT.

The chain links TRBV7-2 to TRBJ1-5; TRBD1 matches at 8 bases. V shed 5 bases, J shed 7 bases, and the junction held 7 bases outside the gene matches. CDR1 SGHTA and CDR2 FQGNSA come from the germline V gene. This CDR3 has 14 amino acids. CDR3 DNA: TGTGCCAGCAGCCCTCAGGGGGCAGGACAGCCCCAGCATTTT. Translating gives CASSPQGAGQPQHF.

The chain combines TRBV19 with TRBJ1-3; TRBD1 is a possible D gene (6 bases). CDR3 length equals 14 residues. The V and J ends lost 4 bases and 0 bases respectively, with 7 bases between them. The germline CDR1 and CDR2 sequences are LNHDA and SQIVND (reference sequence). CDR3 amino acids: CASSKQGSGNTIYF. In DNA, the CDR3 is TGTGCCAGTAGTAAACAGGGCTCTGGAAACACCATATATTTT.

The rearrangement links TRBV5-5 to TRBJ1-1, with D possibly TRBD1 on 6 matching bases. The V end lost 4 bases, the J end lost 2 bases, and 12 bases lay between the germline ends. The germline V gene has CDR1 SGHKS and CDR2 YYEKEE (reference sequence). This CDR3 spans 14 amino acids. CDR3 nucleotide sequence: TGTGCCAGCAGCCCGGGACACCAAAACACTGAAGCTTTCTTT. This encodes CASSPGHQNTEAFF.